The T cell receptor beta chain under discussion was sequenced for a study of beta chain features in type 1 diabetes. Study as a whole: The examined sorted cells totaled about 98 million across samples.

This clone was counted only a few times. Its antigen is undetermined. Study-level points and caveats: The study found moderately but significantly shorter TCRB CDR3s in all four CD4+ subsets of Type 1 diabetes patients.

The authors obtained over 95% purity in all sorted populations. V trimming: 3 bases; J trimming: 5 bases; junction bases outside the gene matches: 7. CDR3 length: 15 residues. Looked up from germline, CDR1 is SGHTA and CDR2 is FQGNSA. Every bit of the isolated RNA underwent reverse transcription, so sequencing read expressed TCRB transcripts. Repertoires were generated with immunoSEQ multiplex PCR, while TCRdb's copy carries only in-frame clones and drops some. This sample yields under 200,000 clones, of which 6.5% to 10% are seen a single time; around 0.56% belongs to the top ten. The sequenced material came from central memory CD4+ T cells from blood. The chain uses TRBV7-2 and TRBJ2-5; 9 nucleotides align to TRBD2. The sequence derives from a woman aged 18-29 years with type 1 diabetes. In DNA form, the CDR3 reads TGTGCCAGCAGCTTGGTGCTAGCGGGATGGGAGACCCAGTACTTC. Translated: CASSLVLAGWETQYF.